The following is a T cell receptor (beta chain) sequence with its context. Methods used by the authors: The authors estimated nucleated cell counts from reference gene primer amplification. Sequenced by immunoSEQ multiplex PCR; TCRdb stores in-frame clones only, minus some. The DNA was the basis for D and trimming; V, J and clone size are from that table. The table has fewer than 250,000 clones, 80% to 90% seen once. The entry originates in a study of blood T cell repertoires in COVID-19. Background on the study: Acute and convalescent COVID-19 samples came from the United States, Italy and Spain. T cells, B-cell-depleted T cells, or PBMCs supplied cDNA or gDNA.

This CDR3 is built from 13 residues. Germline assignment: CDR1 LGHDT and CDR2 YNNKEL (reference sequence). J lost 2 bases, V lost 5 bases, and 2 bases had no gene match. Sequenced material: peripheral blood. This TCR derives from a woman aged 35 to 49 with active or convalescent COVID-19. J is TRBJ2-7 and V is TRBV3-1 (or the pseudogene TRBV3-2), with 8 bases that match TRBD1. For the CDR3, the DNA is TGTGCCAGCAGCTACAGGGGGACCTACGAGCAGTACTTC. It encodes CASSYRGTYEQYF.